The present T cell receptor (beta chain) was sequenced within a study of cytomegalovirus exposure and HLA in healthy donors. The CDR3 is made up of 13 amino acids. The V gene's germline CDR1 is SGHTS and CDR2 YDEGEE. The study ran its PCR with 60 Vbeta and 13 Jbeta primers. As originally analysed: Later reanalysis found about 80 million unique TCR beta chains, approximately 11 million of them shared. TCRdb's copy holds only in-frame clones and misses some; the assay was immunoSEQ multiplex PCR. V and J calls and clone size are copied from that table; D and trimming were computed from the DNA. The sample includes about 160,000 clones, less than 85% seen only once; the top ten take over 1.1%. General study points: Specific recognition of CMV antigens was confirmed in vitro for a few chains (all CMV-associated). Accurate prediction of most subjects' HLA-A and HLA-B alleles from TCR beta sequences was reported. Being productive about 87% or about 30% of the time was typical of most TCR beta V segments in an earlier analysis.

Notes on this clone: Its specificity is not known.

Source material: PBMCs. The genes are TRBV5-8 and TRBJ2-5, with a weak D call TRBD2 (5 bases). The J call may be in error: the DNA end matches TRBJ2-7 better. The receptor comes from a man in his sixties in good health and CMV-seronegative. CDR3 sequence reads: CASRPRGGSEQYF. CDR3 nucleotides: TGTGCCAGCAGACCGAGAGGCGGGTCCGAGCAGTACTTC.